Reported below is one T cell receptor beta chain. The source of the sample is a study of blood T cell repertoires in COVID-19. V shed 0 bases, J shed 5 bases, and the junction held 7 bases outside the gene matches. Germline CDR1 LGHDT, CDR2 YNNKEL (reference sequence). This CDR3 has 15 residues. The authors' processing: Researchers report that nucleated cell counts were estimated from reference gene primer amplification. Data came from immunoSEQ multiplex PCR; TCRdb stores just in-frame clones and leaves some out. V, J and clone size derive from that table, while D and trimming were established from the DNA sequence. The sample lists 150,000 or so clones, roughly 85% seen once, with roughly 4.3% in the top ten. Recovered status applied to Cohort 3 donors who had two consecutive negative PCRs. It also applied to those with clearance or with symptom resolution.

Sequencing was done on a sample of PBMCs or T cells enriched from blood (not recorded which). The sequence derives from a man between 45 and 60 years old who had recovered from COVID-19. The chain has TRBV3-1 (or the pseudogene TRBV3-2) and TRBJ2-7; 7 nucleotides agree with TRBD2. Written as DNA, the CDR3 is TGTGCCAGCAGCCAAGAGAAAGCGGGACTCCACGAGCAGTACTTC. This translates into CASSQEKAGLHEQYF.